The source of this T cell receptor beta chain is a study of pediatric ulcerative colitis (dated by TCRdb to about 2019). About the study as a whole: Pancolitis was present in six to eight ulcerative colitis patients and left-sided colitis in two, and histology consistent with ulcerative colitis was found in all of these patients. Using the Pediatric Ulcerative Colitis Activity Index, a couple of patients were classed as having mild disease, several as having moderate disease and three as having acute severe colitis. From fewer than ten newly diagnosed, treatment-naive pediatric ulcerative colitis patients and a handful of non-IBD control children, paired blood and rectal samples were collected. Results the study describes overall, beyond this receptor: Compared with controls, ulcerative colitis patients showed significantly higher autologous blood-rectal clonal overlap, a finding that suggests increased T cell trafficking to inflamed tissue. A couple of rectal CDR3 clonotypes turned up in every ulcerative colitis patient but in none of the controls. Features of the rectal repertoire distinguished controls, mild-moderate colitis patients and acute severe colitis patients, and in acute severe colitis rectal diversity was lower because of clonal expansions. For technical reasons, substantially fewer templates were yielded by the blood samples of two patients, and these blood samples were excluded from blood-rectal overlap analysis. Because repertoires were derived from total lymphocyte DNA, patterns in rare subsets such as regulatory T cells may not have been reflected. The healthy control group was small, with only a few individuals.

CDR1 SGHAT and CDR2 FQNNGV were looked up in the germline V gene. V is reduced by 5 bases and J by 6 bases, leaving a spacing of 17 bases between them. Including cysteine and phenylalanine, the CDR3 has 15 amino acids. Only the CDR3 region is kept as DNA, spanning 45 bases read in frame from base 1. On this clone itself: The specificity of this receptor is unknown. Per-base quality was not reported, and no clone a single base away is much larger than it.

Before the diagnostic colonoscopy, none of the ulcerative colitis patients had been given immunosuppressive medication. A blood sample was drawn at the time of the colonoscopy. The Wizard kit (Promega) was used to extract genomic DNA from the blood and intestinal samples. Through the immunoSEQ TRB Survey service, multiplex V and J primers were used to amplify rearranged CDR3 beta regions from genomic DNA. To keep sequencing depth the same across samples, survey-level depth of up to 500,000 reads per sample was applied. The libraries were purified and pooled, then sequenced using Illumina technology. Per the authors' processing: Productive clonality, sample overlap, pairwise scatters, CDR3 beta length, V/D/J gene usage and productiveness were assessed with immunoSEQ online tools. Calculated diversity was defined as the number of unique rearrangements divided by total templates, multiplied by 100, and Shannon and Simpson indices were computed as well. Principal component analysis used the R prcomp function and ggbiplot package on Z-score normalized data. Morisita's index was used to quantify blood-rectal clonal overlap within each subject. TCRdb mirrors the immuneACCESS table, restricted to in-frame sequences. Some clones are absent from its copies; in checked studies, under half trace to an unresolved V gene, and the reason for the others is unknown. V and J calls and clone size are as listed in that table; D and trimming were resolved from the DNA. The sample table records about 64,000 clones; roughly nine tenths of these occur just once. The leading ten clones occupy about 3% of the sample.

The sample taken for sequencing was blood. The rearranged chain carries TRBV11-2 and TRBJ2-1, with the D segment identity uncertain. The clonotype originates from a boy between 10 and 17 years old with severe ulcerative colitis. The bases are TGTGCCAGCAGCCCCCTGGACCAGAGACGCAATGAGCAGTTCTTC. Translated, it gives CASSPLDQRRNEQFF.